This passage covers 28 T cell receptor beta chains from one sample sequenced in a study of T cell changes during pregnancy in multiple sclerosis. Assay: immunoSEQ multiplex PCR; the TCRdb copy retains only in-frame clones and omits some. The sample carries approximately 40,000 clones, roughly 93% recorded once. The specimen comprised CD4+ T cells from peripheral blood mononuclear cells, sampled before pregnancy. All receptors come from a female donor with multiple sclerosis, enrolled in a pregnancy study.

V and J are TRBV6-5 and TRBJ1-1; the D gene is possibly TRBD1 (6 bases). Trimming removed 5 bases from V and 4 bases from J, with 17 bases in between. Germline CDR1 and CDR2: MNHEY and SVGAGI. The CDR3 is 15 amino acids. The CDR3: CASSTPRGIATEAFF. DNA of the CDR3: TGTGCCAGCAGTACCCCTAGGGGGATTGCCACTGAAGCTTTCTTT.

The chain couples TRBV11-2 to TRBJ2-7, with D perhaps TRBD1 (5 bases). Trimming pared 7 bases from V and 5 bases from J, leaving 9 bases between. The germline V gene has CDR1 SGHAT and CDR2 FQNNGV. The CDR3 has 11 amino acids. CDR3 sequence (DNA): TGTGCCAGCACAGGGATGGACGAGCAGTACTTC. It is translated as CASTGMDEQYF.

The chain links TRBV29-1 to TRBJ2-3, with D possibly TRBD2 on 5 matching bases. V lost 3 bases to trimming and J lost 4 bases, with 14 bases between them. The CDR3 runs to 14 residues. CDR1 is SQVTM, CDR2 ANQGSEA, per germline. This CDR3 is CSVDWRTIADTQYF. The CDR3 DNA reads TGCAGCGTTGACTGGAGGACCATTGCAGATACGCAGTATTTT.

The chain couples TRBV2 to TRBJ2-3; D may be TRBD2 (6 bases). V was trimmed by 5 bases and J by 2 bases, leaving 14 bases between them. Germline lookup yields CDR1 SNHLY and CDR2 FYNNEI. There are 15 residues in the CDR3. Here the CDR3 reads CASSTGRTFTDTQYF. DNA for the CDR3: TGTGCCAGCAGTACCGGGAGAACCTTCACAGATACGCAGTATTTT.

Only one count was recorded for this clone. This chain connects TRBV15 to TRBJ2-5; D call uncertain. The germline V gene has CDR1 LNHNV and CDR2 YYDKDF (reference sequence). The V gene lost 0 bases and the J gene lost 2 bases, with 7 bases spanning the gap. This CDR3 is 14 amino acids long. CDR3 nucleotides: TGTGCCACCAGCAGAGATCCCAGGCAAGAGACCCAGTACTTC. Encoded protein: CATSRDPRQETQYF. Full variable domain (outside the CDR3, taken from reference TRBV15 and TRBJ2-5): DAMVIQNPRYQVTQFGKPVTLSCSQTLNHNVMYWYQQKSSQAPKLLFHYYDKDFNNEADTPDNFQSRRPNTSFCFLDIRSPGLGDTAMYLCATSRDPRQETQYFGPGTRLLVL.

V gene TRBV21-1 combines with J gene TRBJ2-3; the listed D gene, TRBD2, was not tested against the DNA. TRBV21-1 is a listed pseudogene. The length of the CDR3 is 18 residues. CDR3 in DNA: TGTGCCAGCAGCAAAAAAGGAGGGAGGGAGTGGGGCACAGATACGCAGTATTTT. Translation: CASSKKGGREWGTDTQYF.

The rearrangement joins TRBV7-2 to TRBJ2-1; TRBD1 might be the D (5 bases). CDR1 is SGHTA, CDR2 FQGNSA, per germline. This CDR3 contains 15 residues. V was pared by 0 bases and J by 4 bases, with 10 bases between. The CDR3 DNA follows: TGTGCCAGCAGCTTAGCGCAGGGAAAATACAATGAGCAGTTCTTC. Translated: CASSLAQGKYNEQFF.

The chain carries TRBV19 and TRBJ2-7; tentatively, D is TRBD2 (6 bases). Germline V gene lookup returns CDR1 LNHDA and CDR2 SQIVND (reference sequence). CDR3 length: 16 residues. Trimming stripped 6 bases from V and 0 bases from J, with 18 bases between. The CDR3: CASRRDFVSPSYEQYF. The CDR3 bases are TGTGCCAGTAGGCGGGACTTCGTTTCTCCCTCCTACGAGCAGTACTTC. The entire variable domain, with the rest obtained from reference TRBV19 and TRBJ2-7, is as follows: DGGITQSPKYLFRKEGQNVTLSCEQNLNHDAMYWYRQDPGQGLRLIYYSQIVNDFQKGDIAEGYSVSREKKESFPLTVTSAQKNPTAFYLCASRRDFVSPSYEQYFGPGTRLTVT.

The V call is TRBV19, the J call TRBJ2-3, with 12 nucleotides matching TRBD2. The V gene's germline CDR1 is LNHDA and CDR2 SQIVND (reference sequence). The CDR3 contains 17 residues. V lost 3 bases, J lost 6 bases, and 10 bases stayed unmatched. The chain's CDR3 is CASSIGLAGTLVDTQYF. DNA of the CDR3: TGTGCCAGTAGTATTGGACTAGCGGGGACACTCGTGGATACGCAGTATTTT.

About this clone itself: A junction boundary mismatches the germline segment, possibly from a read error. The CDR3 DNA is TGTGCCAGCAGCTTAGTAAGGGGGAATTATCTTGGCCACACCTTC. Its protein product is CASSLVRGNYLGHTF. The chain employs TRBV7-2 and TRBJ1-2; maybe TRBD1 (6 bases). This CDR3 has 15 residues. CDR1 SGHTA and CDR2 FQGNSA come from the germline V gene.

The chain links TRBV10-3 to TRBJ2-1; 8 nucleotides align to TRBD2. Trimming took 2 bases from V and 3 from J; bases not matched to a gene: 6. The CDR3 runs to 16 residues. Per the germline V gene, CDR1 is ENHRY and CDR2 is SYGVKD. The CDR3 sequence is CAISEVWLAGYNEQFF. CDR3 DNA sequence: TGTGCCATCAGTGAGGTCTGGCTAGCGGGCTACAATGAGCAGTTCTTC.

The chain recombines TRBV5-1 with TRBJ2-2, with 10 bases identical to TRBD2. V lost 0 bases and J lost 6; bases outside the gene matches: 5. The CDR3 sequence is 16 residues long. Per the germline V gene, CDR1 is SGHRS and CDR2 is YFSETQ. The CDR3 loop reads CASSLAASGSPGELFF. DNA for the CDR3: TGCGCCAGCAGCTTGGCCGCTAGCGGGAGTCCCGGGGAGCTGTTTTTT.

A note on this clone: Other DNA sequences in the sample encode the same CDR3. The gene calls are TRBV5-1 and TRBJ2-1, with a possible D match to TRBD2 (6 bases). Germline CDR1 and CDR2: SGHRS and YFSETQ. CDR3 length: 15 amino acids. Trimming left V 3 bases short and J 2 bases short, with 12 bases between. CDR3 sequence (DNA): TGCGCCAGCAGCTCAATGGGGGGTCCCTACAATGAGCAGTTCTTC. This encodes CASSSMGGPYNEQFF.

The rearrangement joins TRBV30 to TRBJ1-4, with D perhaps TRBD1 (5 bases). Germline V gives CDR1 GTSNPN, CDR2 SVGIG (reference sequence). CDR3 length equals 12 residues. V lost 0 bases to trimming and J lost 8 bases, with 7 bases between them. The CDR3 sequence: CAWSVGGEKLFF. The CDR3 DNA reads TGTGCCTGGAGTGTCGGGGGGGAAAAACTGTTTTTT.

J is TRBJ1-5 and V is TRBV28, with D tentatively TRBD1 (5 bases). In germline, CDR1 is MDHEN, CDR2 SYDVKM. Trimming stripped 4 bases from V and 0 bases from J, with 10 bases between. The CDR3 sequence is 15 residues long. CDR3: CASSYATDSNQPQHF. The CDR3 bases are TGTGCCAGCAGTTATGCGACAGATAGCAATCAGCCCCAGCATTTT.

The gene calls are TRBV5-1 and TRBJ2-7; 11 bases align to TRBD2. V lost 4 bases, J lost 1 base, and 4 bases stayed unmatched. The length of the CDR3 is 15 residues. CDR1 is SGHRS, CDR2 YFSETQ, per germline. CDR3 sequence: CASSTLAGASYEQYF. CDR3 nucleotide sequence: TGCGCCAGCAGCACACTAGCGGGGGCTTCCTACGAGCAGTACTTC.

This clone was observed a single time. V is TRBV7-9 and J is TRBJ1-5, with 11 bases that match TRBD1. CDR1 and CDR2 from the germline V gene are SEHNR and FQNEAQ (reference sequence). The CDR3 is 16 residues long. The ends lost 1 base at V and 5 bases at J; junction bases unmatched: 4. The CDR3 sequence is CASSLGTGGFDQPQHF. DNA of the CDR3: TGTGCCAGCAGCTTAGGGACAGGGGGCTTCGATCAGCCCCAGCATTTT.

This rearrangement joins TRBV25-1 to TRBJ1-1; a possible D gene is TRBD1 (5 bases). The CDR3 is 14 residues long. Germline CDR1 reads MGHDK; CDR2 reads SYGVNS. The germline V and J ends were trimmed by 5 bases and 4 bases, with 14 bases remaining between them. CDR3 region: CASSTQGWGTEAFF. The CDR3 DNA follows: TGTGCCAGCAGTACCCAGGGATGGGGCACTGAAGCTTTCTTT.

The V gene is TRBV19, the J gene TRBJ2-4; 7 bases map to TRBD1. Looked up from germline, CDR1 is LNHDA and CDR2 is SQIVND (reference sequence). CDR3 length: 14 amino acids. V was clipped by 2 bases and J by 5 bases; unmatched bases: 3. The DNA of the CDR3 is TGTGCCAGTAGTATACAGGGACAGCAAAACATTCAGTACTTC. This encodes CASSIQGQQNIQYF.

The chain joins TRBV5-1 to TRBJ2-3; no definite D call. Trimming removed 2 bases at V and 8 bases at J, with 15 bases between. From germline, CDR1 is SGHRS and CDR2 YFSETQ. The CDR3 has 14 residues. The DNA of the CDR3 is TGCGCCAGCAGCTTAGAACGCATCGCCGGTACGCAGTATTTT. Amino acids: CASSLERIAGTQYF.

V gene TRBV7-8 combines with J gene TRBJ1-2, with 10 bases that match TRBD1. J was trimmed by 4 bases and V by 5 bases; bases with no gene match: 7. The CDR3 is 15 amino acids. Germline lookup yields CDR1 SGHVS and CDR2 FQNEAQ. This CDR3 reads CASSPDRGPFYGYTF. DNA of the CDR3: TGTGCCAGCAGCCCTGACAGGGGGCCGTTCTATGGCTACACCTTC.

Here the CDR3 DNA reads TGTGCCAGCAGTTACTCGGGGGACAGCTCCTACAATGAGCAGTTCTTC. It specifies CASSYSGDSSYNEQFF. The chain carries TRBV6-5 and TRBJ2-1, with 7 bases lining up with TRBD1. Losses at the gene ends were 0 bases for V and 0 bases for J; bases not matched to a gene: 2. This CDR3 spans 16 amino acids. Germline V gene sequence: CDR1 MNHEY, CDR2 SVGAGI.

The chain uses TRBV28 and TRBJ1-5, with 9 bases lining up with TRBD1. The CDR3 has 16 residues. Per germline, CDR1 MDHEN and CDR2 SYDVKM. V shed 4 bases, J shed 6 bases, and the junction held 10 bases outside the gene matches. In nucleotides, the CDR3 is TGTGCCAGCAGTTCTCCCGGACAGGGGAGGCCTCAGCCCCAGCATTTT. It specifies CASSSPGQGRPQPQHF. Using reference TRBV28 and TRBJ1-5 for the parts outside the CDR3, the full variable domain is DVKVTQSSRYLVKRTGEKVFLECVQDMDHENMFWYRQDPGLGLRLIYFSYDVKMKEKGDIPEGYSVSREKKERFSLILESASTNQTSMYLCASSSPGQGRPQPQHFGDGTRLSIL.

V usage is TRBV6-5 and J usage is TRBJ2-1; 10 bases are a match to TRBD2. Per germline, CDR1 MNHEY and CDR2 SVGAGI. The CDR3 spans 15 residues. Unmatched junction bases numbered 12, after V lost 6 bases and J lost 10 bases. Here the CDR3 reads CASSPRASGSREQFF. The DNA for the CDR3 is TGTGCCAGCAGCCCTCGGGCTAGCGGGAGTCGGGAGCAGTTCTTC.

The chain recombines TRBV4-3 with TRBJ2-7; the match to TRBD2 covers 9 bases. The V gene's germline CDR1 is LGHNA and CDR2 YSLEER. This CDR3 contains 17 residues. V lost 0 bases to trimming and J lost 0 bases; unmatched junction nucleotides: 6. The CDR3 here is CASSQELSGGSSYEQYF. The CDR3 coding sequence is TGCGCCAGCAGCCAAGAATTGAGCGGGGGGAGCTCCTACGAGCAGTACTTC.

The chain combines TRBV29-1 with TRBJ2-1; D uncertain. Trimming pared 7 bases from V and 0 bases from J, leaving 10 bases between. The V gene's germline CDR1 is SQVTM and CDR2 ANQGSEA. The CDR3 totals 13 residues. DNA for the CDR3: TGCAGCGCGTGCACCAGCTCCTACAATGAGCAGTTCTTC. It is translated as CSACTSSYNEQFF.

The chain uses TRBV5-4 and TRBJ1-1; a weak D match, TRBD1 (5 bases). Germline CDR1 SGHNT, CDR2 YYREEE (reference sequence). V was clipped by 0 bases and J by 4 bases, with 13 bases between them. This CDR3 contains 15 residues. CDR3 DNA sequence: TGTGCCAGCAGCTTGGGACTGCAGGGTGGCACTGAAGCTTTCTTT. The encoded protein is CASSLGLQGGTEAFF.

The V call is TRBV28, the J call TRBJ2-2, with TRBD2 as a possible D gene (6 bases). Deletions cut 3 bases from V and 8 bases from J, with 16 bases between. The CDR3 extends over 15 amino acids. Germline V gives CDR1 MDHEN, CDR2 SYDVKM. The CDR3 nucleotides read TGTGCCAGCAGTTTTGGAGGGGCAGCAGCGGGGGAGCTGTTTTTT. Translated: CASSFGGAAAGELFF.